This entry lists 30 T cell receptor beta chains sequenced from one sample in a study of cytomegalovirus exposure and HLA in healthy donors. PCR involved 60 Vbeta and 13 Jbeta primers. Generated by immunoSEQ multiplex PCR, the TCRdb table keeps only in-frame clones and is missing some. Here the sample spans some 120,000 clones, just under 75% being singletons. Sequencing was carried out using PBMCs. Every receptor here comes from a human donor in good health.

The rearrangement joins TRBV2 to TRBJ2-3; no reliable D call. CDR1 and CDR2 from the germline V gene are SNHLY and FYNNEI. The CDR3 runs to 12 residues. The germline V and J ends were trimmed by 6 bases and 5 bases, with 9 bases remaining between them. The CDR3 DNA reads as TGTGCCAGCAGGCCTCCCGGAGATACGCAGTATTTT. It is translated as CASRPPGDTQYF.

V and J are TRBV18 and TRBJ2-7, with D possibly TRBD1 on 6 matching bases. V was trimmed by 2 bases and J by 0 bases, leaving 11 bases between them. Per germline, CDR1 KGHSH and CDR2 LQKENI. This CDR3 has 15 amino acids. The DNA of the CDR3 is TGTGCCAGCTCACCAACACAGGGTGGCTCCTACGAGCAGTACTTC. It codes for CASSPTQGGSYEQYF.

The sample holds a few counts of this clone. CDR3 DNA sequence: TGCAGCGCAGAAACAGGGGCGCCACTTGGGAACGAGCAGTACTTC. Translation: CSAETGAPLGNEQYF. The genes are TRBV29-1 and TRBJ2-7; 7 bases fit TRBD1. CDR1 is SQVTM and CDR2 is ANQGSEA in the germline V gene. Trimming removed 7 bases from V and 5 bases from J; junction bases left unmatched: 17. This CDR3 region has 15 residues.

The CDR3 loop reads CASSYSIGGEQYF. CDR3 coding DNA: TGTGCCAGCAGTTACTCGATCGGGGGCGAGCAGTACTTC. The chain recombines TRBV6-5 with TRBJ2-7; perhaps TRBD2 as D (6 bases). The CDR3 runs to 13 residues. Trimming shortened V by 0 bases and J by 6 bases, and 9 bases separated the two germline ends. Germline V gene lookup returns CDR1 MNHEY and CDR2 SVGAGI.

This clone was detected once. The gene calls are TRBV18 and TRBJ2-3; possible D gene TRBD2, 6 bases. V was cut by 5 bases and J by 0 bases, with 12 bases left in between. This CDR3 has 15 residues. Germline CDR1 KGHSH, CDR2 LQKENI. CDR3 amino acids: CASSVAARSTDTQYF. For the CDR3, the DNA is TGTGCCAGCTCAGTAGCGGCGAGAAGCACAGATACGCAGTATTTT.

The chain uses TRBV6-5 and TRBJ1-1; D uncertain. V was shortened by 4 bases and J by 1 base, with 7 bases between the two germline ends. The CDR3 loop spans 13 amino acids. CDR1 is MNHEY, CDR2 SVGAGI, per germline. CDR3 loop: CASSLYRNTEAFF. DNA of the CDR3: TGTGCCAGCAGTTTATACAGGAACACTGAAGCTTTCTTT.

This chain connects TRBV27 to TRBJ1-1; D might be TRBD1 (6 bases). The V end lost 5 bases, the J end lost 4 bases, and 11 bases lay between the germline ends. The germline V gene has CDR1 MNHEY and CDR2 SMNVEV (reference sequence). CDR3 length: 13 amino acids. Here the CDR3 reads CASSPQGFTEAFF. The CDR3 nucleotides are TGTGCCAGCAGTCCCCAGGGGTTCACTGAAGCTTTCTTT.

This chain joins TRBV6-6 and TRBJ2-2, with 10 bases fitting TRBD2. The CDR3 extends over 15 amino acids. V trimming: 0 bases; J trimming: 6 bases; junction bases outside the gene matches: 1. Germline V CDR1 and CDR2: MNHNY, SVGAGI (reference sequence). The CDR3 region is CASSYSTSGSGELFF. CDR3 DNA sequence: TGTGCCAGCAGTTACTCGACTAGCGGGTCCGGGGAGCTGTTTTTT.

The CDR3 nucleotides are TGCAGCGTTGTCCCCAACCAGGCAGGGGGTTTGCGTGCTAGCGGGGCCTTAGTCAACGAGCAGTACTTC. Its translation: CSVVPNQAGGLRASGALVNEQYF. This rearrangement joins TRBV29-1 to TRBJ2-7; 9 bases fit TRBD2. This CDR3 comprises 23 residues. J was trimmed by 5 bases and V by 4 bases; bases with no gene match: 36. Germline V CDR1 and CDR2: SQVTM, ANQGSEA.

The V call is TRBV9, the J call TRBJ1-3, with TRBD1 matching 7 bases. This CDR3 has 15 residues. V lost 6 bases to trimming and J lost 4 bases; unmatched junction nucleotides: 10. Germline-derived CDR1 and CDR2 are SGDLS and YYNGEE. CDR3: CASNRGGFRGNTIYF. The CDR3 bases are TGTGCCAGCAACCGAGGGGGCTTTCGAGGAAACACCATATATTTT.

The chain links TRBV30 to TRBJ1-1; D is unresolved. Germline-derived CDR1 and CDR2 are GTSNPN and SVGIG (reference sequence). Between the trimmed V and J ends, which lost 4 bases and 5 bases, there was a span of 8 bases. The CDR3 contains 11 residues. The CDR3 is CAWIAATEAFF. CDR3 sequence (DNA): TGTGCCTGGATAGCAGCTACTGAAGCTTTCTTT.

J is TRBJ2-1 and V is TRBV11-2, with a possible D match to TRBD1 (5 bases). V lost 1 base to trimming and J lost 5 bases, with 6 bases between them. The V gene's germline CDR1 is SGHAT and CDR2 FQNNGV. CDR3 length equals 13 residues. In DNA form, the CDR3 reads TGTGCCAGCAGCTTAGGACAGCACAATGAGCAGTTCTTC. Encoded protein: CASSLGQHNEQFF.

The CDR3: CASTLSGGQFSADTQYF. In nucleotides, the CDR3 is TGTGCCAGTACCCTATCGGGAGGGCAGTTTAGCGCAGATACGCAGTATTTT. The chain is built from TRBV19 and TRBJ2-3, with TRBD2 matching 8 bases. In germline, CDR1 is LNHDA, CDR2 SQIVND (reference sequence). There are 17 residues in the CDR3. The V and J ends lost 7 bases and 4 bases, in that order; junction bases with no gene match: 16. Full variable domain (missing parts from reference TRBV19 and TRBJ2-3): DGGITQSPKYLFRKEGQNVTLSCEQNLNHDAMYWYRQDPGQGLRLIYYSQIVNDFQKGDIAEGYSVSREKKESFPLTVTSAQKNPTAFYLCASTLSGGQFSADTQYFGPGTRLTVL.

This chain links TRBV4-3 with TRBJ2-7, with D unclear. Germline loops: CDR1 LGHNA, CDR2 YSLEER. Trimming left V 1 base short and J 13 bases short, with 20 bases between. CDR3 length: 14 residues. DNA of the CDR3: TGCGCCAGCAGCCAAGGAGCTTTCATGGGCAGATCTTACTTC. Encoded protein: CASSQGAFMGRSYF.

The V and J genes are TRBV4-3 and TRBJ2-2; D not certain. The CDR3 runs 17 residues. CDR1 and CDR2 from the germline V gene are LGHNA and YSLEER. V was cut by 0 bases and J by 6 bases, with 17 bases left in between. The CDR3 DNA sequence: TGCGCCAGCAGCCAAGAATTCGCACCTATAAATTCCGGGGAGCTGTTTTTT. This encodes CASSQEFAPINSGELFF.

The rearrangement joins TRBV9 to TRBJ1-2, with TRBD1 matching 7 bases. Germline CDR1 reads SGDLS; CDR2 reads YYNGEE. V gave up 2 bases and J gave up 8 bases; unmatched junction bases: 12. This CDR3 has 15 amino acids. This CDR3 reads CASSVPTGSRGGYTF. CDR3 bases: TGTGCCAGCAGCGTCCCGACAGGGTCGCGCGGGGGCTACACCTTC.

This clone appeared a single time. The chain combines TRBV30 with TRBJ2-7; 10 bases agree with TRBD1. CDR1 GTSNPN and CDR2 SVGIG come from the germline V gene (reference sequence). There are 14 residues in the CDR3. The ends lost 1 base at V and 5 bases at J; junction bases unmatched: 5. DNA for the CDR3: TGTGCCTGGAGTGCAGACAGGGGGCCTGACGAGCAGTACTTC. Its translation is CAWSADRGPDEQYF.

The chain joins TRBV5-1 to TRBJ1-5, with D possibly matching TRBD1 (5 bases). V lost 3 bases and J 7 bases, leaving 14 bases between the germline ends. Germline CDR1 and CDR2: SGHRS and YFSETQ. This CDR3 contains 14 residues. CDR3 sequence reads: CASSWGGLDQPQHF. CDR3 bases: TGCGCCAGCAGCTGGGGGGGTTTGGACCAGCCCCAGCATTTT.

The CDR3: CASSLGQGTNEKLFF. CDR3 bases: TGCGCCAGCAGCTTGGGACAGGGAACTAATGAAAAACTGTTTTTT. The chain uses TRBV5-1 and TRBJ1-4; TRBD1 matches at 7 bases. The CDR3 is 15 residues long. Trimming at V came to 0 bases and at J to 1 base, leaving 0 bases not matched to a gene. Germline V gene sequence: CDR1 SGHRS, CDR2 YFSETQ.

This chain connects TRBV30 to TRBJ1-2; D gene uncertain. The germline V and J ends were trimmed by 7 bases and 4 bases, with 13 bases remaining between them. CDR3 length equals 12 residues. The germline gives CDR1 GTSNPN, CDR2 SVGIG (reference sequence). CDR3: CALSRKTYGYTF. The CDR3 DNA reads TGTGCCTTAAGCAGGAAAACCTATGGCTACACCTTC.

This chain uses TRBV5-1 with TRBJ2-3; a weak D match, TRBD2 (7 bases). The germline CDR1 and CDR2 sequences are SGHRS and YFSETQ. Trimming took off 5 bases at V and 6 bases at J, with 25 bases between the two ends. The CDR3 runs 17 residues. In DNA form, the CDR3 reads TGCGCCAGCAGGGGGGGGCGTCTCCCCAGCAGTCAGGATACGCAGTATTTT. It encodes CASRGGRLPSSQDTQYF.

The V call is TRBV7-8, the J call TRBJ2-5; 11 bases line up with TRBD2. This CDR3 has 16 amino acids. Germline CDR1 SGHVS, CDR2 FQNEAQ. The J segment lost 5 bases and the V segment lost 2 bases, leaving 7 bases of the junction unmatched. The CDR3 nucleotides read TGTGCCAGCAGCTTAAATAGCGGGGGGGCGGGGGAGACCCAGTACTTC. Its translation: CASSLNSGGAGETQYF. Filled out from reference TRBV7-8 and TRBJ2-5, the complete variable domain reads GAGVSQSPRYKVAKRGQDVALRCDPISGHVSLFWYQQALGQGPEFLTYFQNEAQLDKSGLPSDRFFAERPEGSVSTLKIQRTQQEDSAVYLCASSLNSGGAGETQYFGPGTRLLVL.

The rearrangement joins TRBV7-8 to TRBJ2-7; TRBD2 matches 7 bases. This CDR3 has 18 amino acids. Trimming removed 5 bases from V and 5 bases from J; junction bases left unmatched: 21. The germline CDR1 and CDR2 sequences are SGHVS and FQNEAQ. The CDR3 here is CASSRRAQGGGSAHEQYF. The CDR3 nucleotides read TGTGCCAGCAGCCGACGGGCCCAGGGTGGCGGGAGTGCCCACGAGCAGTACTTC.

This clone has a handful of counts. The V and J genes are TRBV19 and TRBJ2-2; D possibly corresponds to TRBD2 (6 bases). Trimming removed 1 base at V and 6 bases at J, with 15 bases between. The germline V gene encodes CDR1 LNHDA and CDR2 SQIVND (reference sequence). This CDR3 has 16 amino acids. The CDR3, as DNA: TGTGCCAGTAGTATAGTTTCGTTGGGAGGCCCCGGGGAGCTGTTTTTT. The encoded protein is CASSIVSLGGPGELFF. Complete variable domain (other parts from reference TRBV19 and TRBJ2-2): DGGITQSPKYLFRKEGQNVTLSCEQNLNHDAMYWYRQDPGQGLRLIYYSQIVNDFQKGDIAEGYSVSREKKESFPLTVTSAQKNPTAFYLCASSIVSLGGPGELFFGEGSRLTVL.

V is TRBV6-5 and J is TRBJ2-7; D not certain. The germline V and J ends were trimmed by 5 bases and 6 bases, with 14 bases remaining between them. The CDR3 has 13 residues. CDR1 and CDR2 from the germline V gene are MNHEY and SVGAGI. The CDR3 nucleotides are TGTGCCAGCAGTCCACCTGGGCCCTCCGAGCAGTACTTC. It specifies CASSPPGPSEQYF.

The chain carries TRBV15 and TRBJ2-5, with TRBD1 identical over 8 bases. The CDR3 loop spans 15 amino acids. Germline loops: CDR1 LNHNV, CDR2 YYDKDF (reference sequence). With V trimmed by 3 bases and J by 5 bases, 8 bases remained unmatched. The CDR3 DNA follows: TGTGCCACCAGCAGCTCCAGGGGGCCGGGGGAGACCCAGTACTTC. This translates into CATSSSRGPGETQYF.

The chain recombines TRBV19 with TRBJ1-1; D might be TRBD1 (5 bases). Trimming took 3 bases from V and 2 from J, leaving 13 bases between them. This CDR3 region has 15 residues. Germline values: CDR1 LNHDA, CDR2 SQIVND (reference sequence). The CDR3 DNA sequence: TGTGCCAGTAGTATGGGGGACTATGGAAACACTGAAGCTTTCTTT. Protein sequence: CASSMGDYGNTEAFF.

The CDR3 region is CASSDQTRTSGFGKSSYEQYF. In DNA form, the CDR3 reads TGCGCCAGCAGTGATCAAACCCGGACTAGCGGGTTTGGTAAAAGCTCCTACGAGCAGTACTTC. The chain uses TRBV10-2 and TRBJ2-7, with 11 bases that match TRBD2. This CDR3 is 21 amino acids long. V lost 3 bases to trimming and J lost 0 bases; unmatched junction nucleotides: 19. Germline values: CDR1 WSHSY, CDR2 SAAADI.

The rearrangement joins TRBV5-1 to TRBJ1-4; a possible D gene is TRBD1 (6 bases). Germline V CDR1 and CDR2: SGHRS, YFSETQ. The CDR3 runs 14 residues. V was trimmed by 4 bases and J by 3 bases, leaving 10 bases between them. The CDR3 coding sequence is TGCGCCAGCAGCCTGGACAGAGCTAATGAAAAACTGTTTTTT. As protein: CASSLDRANEKLFF.

This clone was seen more than once but under ten times. Other DNA sequences in the sample encode the same CDR3. The V call is TRBV29-1, the J call TRBJ1-5; D is undetermined. Trimming left V 3 bases short and J 4 bases short, with 10 bases between. The CDR3 sequence is 13 residues long. Germline loops: CDR1 SQVTM, CDR2 ANQGSEA. In DNA, the CDR3 is TGCAGCGTTGACCTCGGTCCGAATCAGCCCCAGCATTTT. This codes for CSVDLGPNQPQHF.